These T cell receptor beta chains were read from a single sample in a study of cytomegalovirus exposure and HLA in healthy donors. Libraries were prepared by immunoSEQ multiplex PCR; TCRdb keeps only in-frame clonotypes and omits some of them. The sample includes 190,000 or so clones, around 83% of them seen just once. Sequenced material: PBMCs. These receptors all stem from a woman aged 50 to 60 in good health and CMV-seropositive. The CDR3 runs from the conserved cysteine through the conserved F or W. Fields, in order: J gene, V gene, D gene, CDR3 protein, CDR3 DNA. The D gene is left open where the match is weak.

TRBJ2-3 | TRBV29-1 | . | CSVIISTDTQYF | TGCAGCGTCATCATTAGTACAGATACGCAGTATTTT
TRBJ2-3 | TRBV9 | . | CASSNSLTGPGDTQYF | TGTGCCAGCAGCAACTCACTTACAGGGCCCGGAGATACGCAGTATTTT
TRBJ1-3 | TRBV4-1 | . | CASSLPSSGNTIYF | TGCGCCAGCAGCCTCCCCAGCTCTGGAAACACCATATATTTT
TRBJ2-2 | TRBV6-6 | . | CASSDRTATGELFF | TGTGCCAGCAGTGACCGGACAGCCACCGGGGAGCTGTTTTTT
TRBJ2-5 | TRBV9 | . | CASRLRRGETQYF | TGTGCCAGCAGGTTACGCAGGGGAGAGACCCAGTACTTC
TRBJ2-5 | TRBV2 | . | CASSGGRGVGETQYF | TGTGCCAGCAGTGGAGGGCGCGGGGTCGGGGAGACCCAGTACTTC
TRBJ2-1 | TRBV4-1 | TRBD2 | CASSHLLSSGRLHNEQFF | TGCGCCAGCAGCCACCTACTGTCTAGCGGGAGGCTTCACAATGAGCAGTTCTTC
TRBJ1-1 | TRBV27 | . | CASSPIPTELTEAFF | TGTGCCAGCAGTCCTATCCCCACAGAATTGACTGAAGCTTTCTTT
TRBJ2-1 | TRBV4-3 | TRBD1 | CASSQDAGQGVDEQFF | TGCGCCAGCAGCCAAGATGCGGGACAGGGGGTTGATGAGCAGTTCTTC
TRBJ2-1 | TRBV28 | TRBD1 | CASIPLWAGGLYNEQFF | TGTGCCAGCATCCCCCTCTGGGCAGGGGGCTTATACAATGAGCAGTTCTTC
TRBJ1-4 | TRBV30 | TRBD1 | CAWTGQGNEKLFF | TGTGCCTGGACGGGACAGGGGAATGAAAAACTGTTTTTT